Listed here is a single T cell receptor beta chain. There is no known antigen for this receptor. It has no much larger one-base neighbor in the sample; base qualities were not kept. Peripheral blood CD8+ and CD4+ T cells from healthy donors, Susac syndrome patients and multiple sclerosis patients were profiled by high-throughput TCR beta sequencing. Susac syndrome patients met recently defined diagnostic criteria for definite or probable disease. CD8+ TEMRA cells were enriched by FACS, while bulk CD8+ and CD4+ T cells were purified by magnetic negative isolation. Blood was collected in EDTA tubes and processed within 24 hours, with PBMCs isolated through density gradient centrifugation. PBMCs intended for TCR sequencing were cryopreserved in liquid nitrogen and were subsequently thawed in a 37 degrees C water bath. The sorted or isolated CD4+, CD8+ and CD8+ TEMRA cells had a purity of 90% or higher.

The data derive from a study of CD8 T cells in Susac syndrome (dated by TCRdb to about 2019). Regarding the study in general: Among the Susac syndrome patients who were sequenced, clinically active disease was present in about six and clinical remission was observed in about eight. At blood withdrawal, Susac syndrome patients were either therapy-naive, taking corticosteroids (in some cases with IVIg as well), or taking IVIg alone. Repertoire sequencing was used to test whether CD8+ T cell activation and differentiation in Susac syndrome was antigen driven.

RNA was extracted with the RNeasy kit and 0.5 to 1 ug was reverse transcribed using random hexamers. The immunoSEQ multiplex PCR assay, covering 54 Vbeta and 13 Jbeta segments, was used to amplify TCR beta CDR3 regions. PCR amplification bias was corrected by using a synthetic template baseline for primer optimization and computational correction. Per the original workflow: Reads were annotated to V, D and J genes per IMGT and analyzed with immunoSEQ Analyzer, keeping only productive sequences. To calculate clonality, Shannon entropy was normalized by log2 of the number of productive unique sequences and then subtracted from one. Public and private clones were assessed among the 100 most prevalent clones of each patient and control. Clones were defined as Susac-specific when absent from the healthy and MS cohorts, from approximately 1,100 published viral clones and from other ImmuneACCESS disease sequences. In-frame beta chains were kept once TCRdb had trimmed the public reads at Q25 with fastp and called clones with MiXCR. Identical CDR3 proteins give one entry, which carries the most common genes and DNA. TCRdb's processing, not the study's, gives the V and J calls here. The sample profile shows about 240,000 distinct CDR3 sequences; 90% to 97% of them were found once. The ten most abundant clones make up about 0.095% of the sample.

The germline V gene supplies CDR1 SGDLS and CDR2 YYNGEE. V loses 0 bases, J loses 5 bases, and the germline ends lie 8 bases apart. From the cysteine up to the phenylalanine, the CDR3 has a length of 14 residues. Only the CDR3 DNA is retained, 42 bases long and in frame from the first base. Broader findings and caveats from the paper: The CD4+ T cell repertoire of patients with Susac syndrome showed no detectable clonal expansion. The number of individuals in the TCR sequencing and HLA analysis was acknowledged as relatively small.

The sequence was collected from a human donor with Susac syndrome. What was sequenced was CD4+ T cells from PBMCs. Recombination connected TRBV9 to TRBJ1-4, with the D gene uncertain. The DNA sequence is given as TGTGCCAGCAGCGTAGACGTCGGGAATGAAAAACTGTTTTTT. It translates as CASSVDVGNEKLFF.